Following are 17 T cell receptor beta chains from one sample sequenced in a study of shared T cell receptors in the human thymus (dated by TCRdb to the early 2020s). Libraries were prepared through the immunoSEQ multiplex PCR assay. In its TCRdb copy, this immuneACCESS table keeps in-frame sequences only and misses some clones. Where compared with another copy, unresolved V genes explain less than half of these, and the others have no known cause. The sample data list hundreds of thousands of clones, and 85% to 90% of these were observed just once. Together, the top ten hold 0.0085% to 0.012% of the sample. The same specimen was also included in a second study, on human thymus T cells.

The sequencing input was thymocytes. The receptors were sampled from a boy under three years old with a congenital heart defect. Donor details come from another sample of the same person, matched by shared clones.

This clone was recorded only once. The chain's CDR3 is CASSQSPGGDYGYTF. The CDR3 DNA sequence: TGCGCCAGCAGTCAATCCCCCGGAGGTGACTATGGCTACACCTTC. The chain joins TRBV23-1 to TRBJ1-2, with no clear D. TRBV23-1 is an ORF, and what it does is uncertain. V shed 0 bases and J shed 3 bases, with 11 bases lying between them. The length of the CDR3 is 15 residues.

CDR3 bases: TGTGCCAGCAGTTACGGCCCTACCGGGGAGCTGTTTTTT. It translates to CASSYGPTGELFF. The chain recombines TRBV6-5 with TRBJ2-2; D ambiguous. The germline CDR1 and CDR2 sequences are MNHEY and SVGAGI. This CDR3 region has 13 residues. V lost 2 bases, J lost 5 bases, and 6 bases lay in between.

Only a few counts were recorded for this clone. J is TRBJ2-5 and V is TRBV4-3; a weak D match, TRBD1 (6 bases). CDR3 length equals 16 residues. With 0 bases removed from V and 2 bases from J, the gap between germline ends came to 13 bases. CDR1 is LGHNA, CDR2 YSLEER, per germline. As DNA, the CDR3 is TGCGCCAGCAGCCAAGAGGTGATCGGACAGCAAGAGACCCAGTACTTC. The encoded protein is CASSQEVIGQQETQYF.

CDR3 amino acids: CASSQTSGATDTQYF. Here the CDR3 DNA reads TGTGCCAGCAGCCAGACTAGCGGCGCCACAGATACGCAGTATTTT. The rearrangement links TRBV11-2 to TRBJ2-3; 9 bases are shared with TRBD2. The germline gives CDR1 SGHAT, CDR2 FQNNGV. The CDR3 is 15 residues long. J gave up 2 bases and V 5 bases, and 5 bases lay outside the gene matches.

There are a few counts of this clone. The chain combines TRBV11-2 with TRBJ1-4; D gene unclear. V lost 0 bases and J 2 bases, leaving 7 bases between the germline ends. The CDR3 runs 15 residues. CDR1 is SGHAT, CDR2 FQNNGV, per germline. The CDR3 region is CASSLDPPTNEKLFF. The CDR3 DNA sequence: TGTGCCAGCAGCTTAGACCCTCCCACTAATGAAAAACTGTTTTTT.

This chain links TRBV27 with TRBJ2-7; 7 nucleotides align to TRBD1. In germline, CDR1 is MNHEY, CDR2 SMNVEV (reference sequence). The CDR3 length is 15 residues. Trimming cost V 6 bases and J 4 bases; bases outside gene matches: 12. CDR3 amino acids: CASSTPGGAEYEQYF. The CDR3 nucleotides read TGTGCCAGCAGCACGCCAGGGGGAGCAGAATACGAGCAGTACTTC.

The CDR3 region has the DNA TGCGCCAGCAGCCTCCGGGGAAGCGGGGGTCCTTGGGGGGATGAGCAGTTCTTC. Translated: CASSLRGSGGPWGDEQFF. V usage is TRBV5-1 and J usage is TRBJ2-1; TRBD2 matches 8 bases. V lost 4 bases to trimming and J lost 8 bases; unmatched junction nucleotides: 20. Per germline, CDR1 SGHRS and CDR2 YFSETQ. The CDR3 sequence is 18 residues long.

This chain joins TRBV28 and TRBJ1-2, with a tentative D call TRBD1 (5 bases). The CDR3 consists of 15 residues. Germline V gene data show CDR1 as MDHEN and CDR2 as SYDVKM. V was shortened by 7 bases and J by 0 bases, with 15 bases between the two germline ends. The CDR3 nucleotides are TGTGCCAGCATGAGCCGGGGGGTAGCTAACTATGGCTACACCTTC. It translates to CASMSRGVANYGYTF.

The rearrangement links TRBV27 to TRBJ2-1, with unresolved D. V was trimmed by 5 bases and J by 0 bases, leaving 11 bases between them. CDR3 size: 15 residues. CDR1 and CDR2 from the germline V gene are MNHEY and SMNVEV (reference sequence). CDR3 sequence reads: CASSPLVSSYNEQFF. DNA for the CDR3: TGTGCCAGCAGTCCCTTGGTGAGCTCCTACAATGAGCAGTTCTTC.

The chain is built from TRBV15 and TRBJ1-5; TRBD1 might be the D (5 bases). Germline V gene data show CDR1 as LNHNV and CDR2 as YYDKDF (reference sequence). The CDR3 is 17 amino acids. V was cut by 3 bases and J by 2 bases, with 17 bases left in between. In nucleotides, the CDR3 is TGTGCCACCAGCAGGGATCCCCATCGGGGGGGCAATCAGCCCCAGCATTTT. This gives the protein CATSRDPHRGGNQPQHF.

The chain carries TRBV27 and TRBJ2-7; 8 nucleotides line up with TRBD2. V dropped 6 bases and J dropped 4; count of bases not matched to a gene: 14. This CDR3 has 16 amino acids. Looked up from germline, CDR1 is MNHEY and CDR2 is SMNVEV (reference sequence). CDR3 loop: CASSPVEIGRAYEQYF. The CDR3 DNA is TGTGCCAGCAGCCCCGTTGAAATCGGGAGGGCTTACGAGCAGTACTTC.

The chain carries TRBV27 and TRBJ2-7, with TRBD1 as a possible D gene (6 bases). The germline V gene encodes CDR1 MNHEY and CDR2 SMNVEV (reference sequence). This CDR3 has 15 amino acids. V was cut by 5 bases and J by 2 bases, with 16 bases left in between. The CDR3 protein is CASSLQGPRPYEQYF. In DNA form, the CDR3 reads TGTGCCAGCAGTCTACAGGGCCCCCGACCCTACGAGCAGTACTTC.

V gene TRBV7-9 combines with J gene TRBJ2-7; TRBD1 matches at 10 bases. With 4 bases clipped from V and 3 bases from J, the junction kept 9 bases outside the gene matches. There are 16 residues in the CDR3. CDR1 and CDR2 (germline): SEHNR, FQNEAQ (reference sequence). CDR3 nucleotides: TGTGCCAGCAGCTCCACCCATCGGGACAGGGGCTACGAGCAGTACTTC. It translates to CASSSTHRDRGYEQYF.

This clone was picked up a small number of times. The chain has TRBV7-2 and TRBJ2-1; tentatively, D is TRBD2 (5 bases). This CDR3 is built from 12 residues. Trimming took off 5 bases at V and 6 bases at J, with 8 bases between the two ends. CDR1 SGHTA and CDR2 FQGNSA come from the germline V gene. The CDR3, as DNA: TGTGCCAGCAGCCCTACTAGCAATGAGCAGTTCTTC. Translation gives CASSPTSNEQFF.

The V gene is TRBV19, the J gene TRBJ2-2, with TRBD2 matching over 7 bases. Germline V gives CDR1 LNHDA, CDR2 SQIVND (reference sequence). There are 15 residues in the CDR3. The V and J ends lost 6 bases and 3 bases, in that order; junction bases with no gene match: 7. CDR3 loop: CASRVWGGDTGELFF. The DNA for the CDR3 is TGTGCCAGTAGGGTATGGGGGGGGGACACCGGGGAGCTGTTTTTT.

The rearrangement joins TRBV29-1 to TRBJ2-5; no firm D call. The CDR3 is 10 amino acids. CDR1 is SQVTM and CDR2 is ANQGSEA in the germline V gene. Trimming took 7 bases from V and 5 from J, leaving 8 bases between them. The CDR3 here is CSGAGETQYF. Written as DNA, the CDR3 is TGCAGCGGCGCCGGTGAGACCCAGTACTTC.

A few counts support this clone. V is TRBV7-2 and J is TRBJ1-3; a possible D gene is TRBD1 (6 bases). With 4 bases removed from V and 1 base from J, the gap between germline ends came to 17 bases. This CDR3 spans 17 amino acids. The germline V gene encodes CDR1 SGHTA and CDR2 FQGNSA. The CDR3 spells CASSYSRAGVSGNTIYF. In nucleotides, the CDR3 is TGTGCCAGCAGCTACTCCAGGGCAGGGGTGTCTGGAAACACCATATATTTT. The full variable domain, with the rest looked up from reference TRBV7-2 and TRBJ1-3, is GAGVSQSPSNKVTEKGKDVELRCDPISGHTALYWYRQSLGQGLEFLIYFQGNSAPDKSGLPSDRFSAERTGGSVSTLTIQRTQQEDSAVYLCASSYSRAGVSGNTIYFGEGSWLTVV.